The clone carrying this TCR beta chain was counted a few times. Its matching antigen is unknown. Researchers ran the PCR with 60 Vbeta and 13 Jbeta primers. Produced via immunoSEQ multiplex PCR; TCRdb's table is partial and in-frame only. This table holds around 140,000 clones, around three fifths found once. This record belongs to a study of cytomegalovirus exposure and HLA in healthy donors. Points from the study as a whole: For TCR beta chains, V- and J-gene trimming was later linked to a missense DCLRE1C variant.

V shed 4 bases, J shed 0 bases, and the junction held 4 bases outside the gene matches. In germline, CDR1 is SGHRS, CDR2 YFSETQ. The CDR3 has 15 amino acids. Sequenced material: PBMCs. The TCR comes from a woman aged 40 to 50 in good health and CMV-seronegative. The chain links TRBV5-1 to TRBJ2-7; TRBD1 matches at 10 bases. For the CDR3, the DNA is TGCGCCAGCAGCGCGGACAGGGGGGACTCCTACGAGCAGTACTTC. It translates to CASSADRGDSYEQYF.